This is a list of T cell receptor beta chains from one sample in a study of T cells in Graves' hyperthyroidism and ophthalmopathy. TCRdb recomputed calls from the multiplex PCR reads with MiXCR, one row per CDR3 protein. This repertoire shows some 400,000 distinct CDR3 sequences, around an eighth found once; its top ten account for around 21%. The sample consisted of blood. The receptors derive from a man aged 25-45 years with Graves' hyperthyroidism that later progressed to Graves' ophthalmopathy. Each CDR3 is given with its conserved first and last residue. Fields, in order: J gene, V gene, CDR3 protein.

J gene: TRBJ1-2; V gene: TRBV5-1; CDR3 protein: CASSLVGEPNYGYTF
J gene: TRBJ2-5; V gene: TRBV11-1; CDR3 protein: CASSPSGEGWRETQYF
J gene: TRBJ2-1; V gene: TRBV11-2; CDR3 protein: CASSFLAGGTLSSYNEQFF
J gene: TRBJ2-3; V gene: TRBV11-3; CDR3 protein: CASSLGRTGPDTQYF
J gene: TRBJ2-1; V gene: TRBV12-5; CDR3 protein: CASAPEGGSYNEQFF
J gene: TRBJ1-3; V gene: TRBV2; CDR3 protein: CASSENRGLGNTIYF
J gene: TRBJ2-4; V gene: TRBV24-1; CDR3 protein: CATSDGLAGVKNIQYF
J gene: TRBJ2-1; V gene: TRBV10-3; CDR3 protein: CAISEPGLSAGGEQFF
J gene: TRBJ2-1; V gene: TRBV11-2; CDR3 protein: CASSRLQGRDGGMKFF
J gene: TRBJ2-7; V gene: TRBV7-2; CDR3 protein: CASSYGGGYEQYF
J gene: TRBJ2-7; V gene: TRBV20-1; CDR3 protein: CSQDAGGGNEQYF
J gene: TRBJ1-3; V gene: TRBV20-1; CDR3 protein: CSARHSTSGNTIYF